This T cell receptor (beta chain) was documented in a study of control samples from healthy donors and cancer patients. CDR1 is SEHNR and CDR2 is FQNEAQ in the germline V gene (reference sequence). This CDR3 is built from 14 residues. Trimming took off 3 bases at V and 0 bases at J, with 8 bases between the two ends. TCRdb's table, derived via immunoSEQ multiplex PCR, lists solely in-frame clones and lacks some. This table holds 150,000 to 200,000 clones. The sample consisted of blood. The chain links TRBV7-9 to TRBJ1-1, with D tentatively TRBD1 (5 bases). This TCR derives from a woman in her 30s in good health. CDR3 residues: CASSFPGLNTEAFF. DNA for the CDR3: TGTGCCAGCAGCTTTCCAGGGCTGAACACTGAAGCTTTCTTT.